The 13 T cell receptor beta chains reported below all come from one sample, sequenced in a study of T cells in Graves' hyperthyroidism and ophthalmopathy. Amplified TCR beta CDR3 regions derived from RNA transcripts. HTBI primers were used for first-round RT-PCR of the TCR CDR3. TCRdb passed the multiplex PCR reads through MiXCR, listing each CDR3 protein once. The table has about 570,000 distinct CDR3 sequences, around 45% seen once; the top ten hold under 20%. The sequenced sample consisted of peripheral blood or thyroid tissue (not recorded which). Receptors were obtained from an adult woman with Graves' disease, either hyperthyroidism or ophthalmopathy (not recorded which).

This clonotype was detected only once. The chain joins TRBV7-9 to TRBJ2-7; 7 bases are shared with TRBD1. This CDR3 is built from 15 residues. Trimming removed 9 bases from V and 0 bases from J; junction bases left unmatched: 11. Germline V gives CDR1 SEHNR, CDR2 FQNEAQ (reference sequence). Here the CDR3 reads CARSVLTGPSYEQYF. The CDR3 nucleotides read TGTGCCAGGAGCGTACTGACAGGGCCCTCCTACGAGCAGTACTTC.

This clonotype was counted a few times. Written as DNA, the CDR3 is TGCAGTGCGGGGGGGAGGGATCAGCCCCAGTACTTC. Its protein is CSAGGRDQPQYF. This chain joins TRBV20-1 and TRBJ2-5, with TRBD2 identical over 7 bases. Trimming at V came to 6 bases and at J to 9 bases, leaving 10 bases not matched to a gene. Germline-derived CDR1 and CDR2 are DFQATT and SNEGSKA (reference sequence). This CDR3 region has 12 residues.

The V and J genes are TRBV5-4 and TRBJ1-1; TRBD1 is a possible D gene (6 bases). The CDR3 spans 13 residues. V was pared by 0 bases and J by 5 bases, with 8 bases between. Germline CDR1 and CDR2: SGHNT and YYREEE (reference sequence). The CDR3 reads CASSLDTGTEAFF. The CDR3 bases are TGTGCCAGCAGCTTGGATACAGGGACTGAAGCTTTCTTT.

This chain connects TRBV20-1 to TRBJ1-2, with no clear D. V lost 0 bases and J 5 bases, leaving 22 bases between the germline ends. The CDR3 has 17 amino acids. CDR1 DFQATT and CDR2 SNEGSKA come from the germline V gene (reference sequence). The CDR3 reads CSARDRTPQAPFYGYTF. CDR3 bases: TGCAGTGCTAGAGATCGGACTCCCCAAGCCCCTTTTTATGGCTACACCTTC.

The chain uses TRBV10-3 and TRBJ1-2; D is perhaps TRBD1 (6 bases). Germline V gives CDR1 ENHRY, CDR2 SYGVKD. V was shortened by 7 bases and J by 4 bases, with 22 bases between the two germline ends. The CDR3 is 16 amino acids. The CDR3 sequence: CAITEGGDNGLYGYTF. CDR3 sequence (DNA): TGTGCCATCACCGAAGGAGGGGACAACGGGCTCTATGGCTACACCTTC.

The gene calls are TRBV7-2 and TRBJ1-2; 8 bases match TRBD1. The CDR3 has 14 amino acids. Germline CDR1 is SGHTA and CDR2 is FQGNSA. Trimming at V came to 6 bases and at J to 0 bases, leaving 3 bases not matched to a gene. The CDR3 spells CASRETGANYGYTF. CDR3 bases: TGTGCCAGCAGGGAGACAGGGGCTAACTATGGCTACACCTTC.

A few counts support this clonotype. One end of the junction fails to match germline, which may point to a read error. This sequence joins TRBV5-5 and TRBJ1-2; D is unresolved. This CDR3 has 14 amino acids. In germline, CDR1 is SGHKS, CDR2 YYEKEE (reference sequence). CDR3 in DNA: TGCGCCAGCAGCCAAGAAGGAGTGGCAGATGGCTACACCTTC. Protein sequence: CASSQEGVADGYTF.

A remark on this clonotype: A much larger clonotype is one base distant, so this may be a read error. The V call is TRBV4-2, the J call TRBJ2-7, with a weak D call TRBD1 (6 bases). This CDR3 spans 14 amino acids. Germline CDR1 reads LGHNA; CDR2 reads YNFKEQ. Here the CDR3 reads CASSGTGSSYEQHF. DNA of the CDR3: TGTGCCAGCAGCGGAACAGGGAGCTCCTACGAGCAGCACTTC.

In this sample, this clonotype turned up many times. The rearrangement links TRBV7-9 to TRBJ2-5, with TRBD2 matching over 11 bases. V trimming: 1 base; J trimming: 3 bases; junction bases outside the gene matches: 1. Per germline, CDR1 SEHNR and CDR2 FQNEAQ (reference sequence). This CDR3 is built from 15 residues. CDR3 bases: TGTGCCAGCAGCTTAGGACTAGCGGGAAAAGAGACCCAGTACTTC. Translating it yields CASSLGLAGKETQYF.

Note on this clonotype: In this CDR3 the conserved last residue, phenylalanine or tryptophan, is missing, so a read error is likely. The V and J genes are TRBV27 and TRBJ1-1; D is uncertain. CDR3 size: 13 residues. From germline, CDR1 is MNHEY and CDR2 SMNVEV (reference sequence). The CDR3 DNA reads as TGTGCCAGCAGTTTCAGCGCGAACGCTGAAGCTTTCCTT. Translating gives CASSFSANAEAFL.

A note on this clonotype: Relative to the germline gene, one junction end is altered; a read error may explain this. The chain uses TRBV6-6 and TRBJ1-5; D gene ambiguous. The CDR3 contains 14 residues. Per germline, CDR1 MNHNY and CDR2 SVGAGI (reference sequence). CDR3 residues: CAISEDGRNQPQHF. CDR3 in DNA: TGTGCCATCAGTGAGGACGGGAGAAATCAGCCCCAGCATTTT.

The CDR3 sequence is CAIRQGTDRSPLHF. As DNA, the CDR3 is TGTGCCATCCGACAGGGGACGGATCGTTCACCCCTCCACTTT. The rearrangement uses TRBV10-3 and TRBJ1-6, with 8 bases aligning to TRBD1. CDR1 and CDR2 (germline): ENHRY, SYGVKD. Trimming took 8 bases from V and 9 from J; bases not matched to a gene: 9. The CDR3 extends over 14 amino acids.

This chain joins TRBV9 and TRBJ1-4, with a possible D match to TRBD1 (6 bases). The CDR3 has 16 amino acids. Germline V gene lookup returns CDR1 SGDLS and CDR2 YYNGEE. Trimming removed 4 bases at V and 3 bases at J, with 16 bases between. CDR3 bases: TGTGCCAGCAGCTCCCTGGGGGGGCTCGCTAATGAAAAACTGTTTTTT. Its translation is CASSSLGGLANEKLFF.